This TCR beta chain originates from a study of a mutant IDH1 vaccine in newly diagnosed glioma. Described time point: week 35, safety follow-up. Vaccinated patients received 300 ug of mutant IDH1 20-mer peptide per dose, with topical imiquimod. Libraries were prepared by immunoSEQ multiplex PCR; TCRdb keeps only in-frame clonotypes and omits some of them. Here the sample spans about 54,000 clones, about 85% being singletons. V lost 3 bases to trimming and J lost 2 bases, with 11 bases between them. The CDR3 length is 15 residues. Germline-derived CDR1 and CDR2 are SGHVS and FQNEAQ. With respect to this clone: Its matching antigen is unknown.

The source was PBMCs, collected from a glioma patient whose treatment included an IDH1 peptide vaccine. The V call is TRBV7-8, the J call TRBJ1-3; possible D gene TRBD1, 5 bases. This sequence originates from a woman aged 18-29 years with glioma. In DNA form, the CDR3 reads TGTGCCAGCAGCTTGGGGCAGACCACTGGAAACACCATATATTTT. Translating it yields CASSLGQTTGNTIYF. Variable domain in full (rest from reference TRBV7-8 and TRBJ1-3): GAGVSQSPRYKVAKRGQDVALRCDPISGHVSLFWYQQALGQGPEFLTYFQNEAQLDKSGLPSDRFFAERPEGSVSTLKIQRTQQEDSAVYLCASSLGQTTGNTIYFGEGSWLTVV.